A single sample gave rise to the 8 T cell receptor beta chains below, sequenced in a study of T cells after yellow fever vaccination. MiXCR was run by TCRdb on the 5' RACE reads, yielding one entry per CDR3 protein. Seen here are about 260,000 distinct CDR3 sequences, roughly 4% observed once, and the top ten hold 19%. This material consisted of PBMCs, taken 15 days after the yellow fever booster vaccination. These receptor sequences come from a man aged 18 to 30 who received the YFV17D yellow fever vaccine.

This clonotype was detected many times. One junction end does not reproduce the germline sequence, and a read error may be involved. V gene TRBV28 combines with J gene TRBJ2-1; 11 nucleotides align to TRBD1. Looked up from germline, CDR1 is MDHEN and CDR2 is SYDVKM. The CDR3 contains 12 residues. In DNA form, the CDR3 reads TGTGCCAGCAGTTTTTCCGGGACAGGGGGAGACTTC. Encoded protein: CASSFSGTGGDF.

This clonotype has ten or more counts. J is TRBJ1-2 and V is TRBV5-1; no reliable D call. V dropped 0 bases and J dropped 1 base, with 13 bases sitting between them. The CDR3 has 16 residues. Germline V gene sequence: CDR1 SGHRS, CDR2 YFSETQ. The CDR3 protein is CASSLGDTRVNYGYTF. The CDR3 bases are TGCGCCAGCAGCTTGGGCGACACCAGAGTTAACTATGGCTACACCTTC.

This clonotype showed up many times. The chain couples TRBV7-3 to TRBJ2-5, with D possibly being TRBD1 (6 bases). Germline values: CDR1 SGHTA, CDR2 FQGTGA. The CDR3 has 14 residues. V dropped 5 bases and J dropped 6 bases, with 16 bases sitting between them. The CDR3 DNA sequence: TGTGCCAGCAGCCCTACAGGGCTGGTGAAGACCCAGTACTTC. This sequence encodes CASSPTGLVKTQYF.

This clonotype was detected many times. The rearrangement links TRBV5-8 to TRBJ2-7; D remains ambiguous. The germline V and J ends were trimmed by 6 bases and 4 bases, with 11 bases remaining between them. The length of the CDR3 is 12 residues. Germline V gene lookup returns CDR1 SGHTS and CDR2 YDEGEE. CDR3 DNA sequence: TGTGCCAGCACCACACGCGTTTACGAGCAGTACTTC. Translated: CASTTRVYEQYF.

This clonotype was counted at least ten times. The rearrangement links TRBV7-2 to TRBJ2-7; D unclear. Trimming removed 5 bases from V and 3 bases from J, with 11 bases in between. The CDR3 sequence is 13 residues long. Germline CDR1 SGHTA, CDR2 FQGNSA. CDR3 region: CASSPPSGYEQYF. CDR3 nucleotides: TGTGCCAGCAGCCCCCCGTCCGGCTACGAGCAGTACTTC.

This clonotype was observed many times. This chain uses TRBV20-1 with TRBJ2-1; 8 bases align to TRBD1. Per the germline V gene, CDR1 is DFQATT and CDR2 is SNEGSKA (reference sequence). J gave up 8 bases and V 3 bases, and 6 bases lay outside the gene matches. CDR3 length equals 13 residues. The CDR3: CSARRQGSYEQFF. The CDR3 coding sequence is TGCAGTGCTAGGAGACAGGGGTCTTATGAGCAGTTCTTC.

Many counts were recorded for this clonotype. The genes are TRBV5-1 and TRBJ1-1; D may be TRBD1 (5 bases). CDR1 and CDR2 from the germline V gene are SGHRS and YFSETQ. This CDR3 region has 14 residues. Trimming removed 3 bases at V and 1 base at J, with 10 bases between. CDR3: CASSSGLRNTEAFF. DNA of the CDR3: TGCGCCAGCAGCTCGGGACTTCGGAACACTGAAGCTTTCTTT.

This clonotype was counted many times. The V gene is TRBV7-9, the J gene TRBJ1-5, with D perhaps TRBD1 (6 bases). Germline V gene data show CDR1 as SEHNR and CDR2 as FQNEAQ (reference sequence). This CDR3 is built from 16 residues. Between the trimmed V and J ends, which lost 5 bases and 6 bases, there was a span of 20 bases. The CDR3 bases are TGTGCCAGCAGCCTACAAGTGCAAACAGGGCCTCAGCCCCAGCATTTT. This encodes CASSLQVQTGPQPQHF.